One sample yielded the 6 T cell receptor beta chains listed below, sequenced in a study of T cell clonality in common variable immunodeficiency. Generated by immunoSEQ multiplex PCR, the TCRdb table keeps only in-frame clones and is missing some. Recorded here are tens of thousands of clones, none singletons. Sequencing was done on a sample of peripheral blood mononuclear cells. The source of these receptors is a person aged 18 to 75 in good health.

This clone was recorded at least ten times. Sequencing ends 3 residues short of the CDR3 end; the germline J gene provides the rest. This rearrangement joins TRBV20-1 to TRBJ2-7, with no clear D. CDR3 length: 12 residues. Deletions cut 6 bases from V and 3 bases from J, with 12 bases between. Germline values: CDR1 DFQATT, CDR2 SNEGSKA (reference sequence). Here the CDR3 reads CSARLDHYEQYF. The part of the CDR3 DNA that was read is TGCAGTGCGCGACTGGATCACTACGAG.

This clone was detected many times. The read halts 3 residues ahead of the CDR3 end, with the missing end drawn from the germline J gene. The chain recombines TRBV5-1 with TRBJ2-5; 11 nucleotides agree with TRBD2. With V trimmed by 4 bases and J by 5 bases, 7 bases remained unmatched. The CDR3 spans 15 residues. The germline V gene has CDR1 SGHRS and CDR2 YFSETQ. CDR3: CASSGVSGRDETQYF. Partial CDR3 DNA: TGCGCCAGCAGCGGGGTTAGCGGGAGGGATGAGACC. The whole variable domain, filled in from reference TRBV5-1 and TRBJ2-5, reads KAGVTQTPRYLIKTRGQQVTLSCSPISGHRSVSWYQQTPGQGLQFLFEYFSETQRNKGNFPGRFSGRQFSNSRSEMNVSTLELGDSALYLCASSGVSGRDETQYFGPGTRLLVL.

In its sample, this clone was seen many times. The sequence runs out 3 residues before the end of the CDR3; the remainder is reconstructed from the germline J gene. This chain joins TRBV7-9 and TRBJ1-2; tentatively, D is TRBD1 (5 bases). The CDR3 length is 15 residues. V lost 1 base, J lost 2 bases, and 11 bases lay in between. Germline V gene lookup returns CDR1 SEHNR and CDR2 FQNEAQ (reference sequence). Incomplete CDR3 DNA: TGTGCCAGCAGCTTAGGAATAGGGGCGAACTATGGC. It specifies CASSLGIGANYG. The CDR3 in its entirety is CASSLGIGANYGYTF.

The table lists this clone with many counts. Read data end 3 residues before the CDR3 end; the end is taken from the germline J gene. The chain combines TRBV7-3 with TRBJ2-1; TRBD2 matches 9 bases. The CDR3 runs 13 residues. Germline V gene data show CDR1 as SGHTA and CDR2 as FQGTGA. Trimming at V came to 5 bases and at J to 8 bases, leaving 4 bases not matched to a gene. CDR3 DNA (partial): TGTGCCAGCAGCGGGACTAGCCTGCATGAG. The encoded protein is CASSGTSLHE. In full, the CDR3 reads CASSGTSLHEQFF.

As to this clone: The observed sequence ends 3 residues before the CDR3 terminus, with the missing tail filled in from the germline J gene. This chain links TRBV5-6 with TRBJ1-1, with D possibly being TRBD1 (5 bases). CDR1 SGHDT and CDR2 YYEEEE come from the germline V gene. V lost 1 base and J 1 base, leaving 5 bases between the germline ends. This CDR3 spans 13 amino acids. CDR3 protein: CASSLTGNTEAFF. Partial CDR3 DNA: TGTGCCAGCAGCTTGACAGGGAACACTGAA.

This clone has a count of ten or more. The CDR3 end falls 3 residues outside the read, so it is completed with the germline J gene. The chain recombines TRBV19 with TRBJ1-2; 8 positions agree with TRBD1. In germline, CDR1 is LNHDA, CDR2 SQIVND (reference sequence). Unmatched junction bases numbered 5, after V lost 7 bases and J lost 7 bases. The CDR3 has 12 residues. The CDR3 here is CASTDRESGYTF. The CDR3 DNA, read in part, is TGTGCCAGTACGGACAGGGAGAGTGGC.